This TCR beta chain was profiled in a study of T cell clonotyping in hematopoietic cell transplantation. Study observations and caveats: Graft donor and pretransplant recipient Inverse Simpson Index values predicted broader posttransplant TCR diversity. Without cell sorting, CD4 versus CD8 contributions remain unresolved. Pathologically expanded recipient clonotypes increased progressively from day 30 to day 180 as diversity fell. At the given depth, recipient repertoires were over 95% de novo clonotypes.

Repertoires were generated with immunoSEQ multiplex PCR, while TCRdb's copy carries only in-frame clones and drops some. The sample records 69,000 or so clones, 94% being singletons. As regards this clone: No antigen is known for it.

The CDR3 is made up of 13 amino acids. The V and J ends lost 4 bases and 10 bases respectively, with 16 bases between them. Germline values: CDR1 SNHLY, CDR2 FYNNEI. This TCR came from a man aged 45 to 65 in good health. Some clones in this sample may be carry-over from other donors' samples. The sequencing input was peripheral blood mononuclear cells. The chain links TRBV2 to TRBJ1-2; D gene uncertain. CDR3 bases: TGTGCCAGCAGTGTGAGTCAGAGTCCCCCCTACACCTTC. Translating it yields CASSVSQSPPYTF.